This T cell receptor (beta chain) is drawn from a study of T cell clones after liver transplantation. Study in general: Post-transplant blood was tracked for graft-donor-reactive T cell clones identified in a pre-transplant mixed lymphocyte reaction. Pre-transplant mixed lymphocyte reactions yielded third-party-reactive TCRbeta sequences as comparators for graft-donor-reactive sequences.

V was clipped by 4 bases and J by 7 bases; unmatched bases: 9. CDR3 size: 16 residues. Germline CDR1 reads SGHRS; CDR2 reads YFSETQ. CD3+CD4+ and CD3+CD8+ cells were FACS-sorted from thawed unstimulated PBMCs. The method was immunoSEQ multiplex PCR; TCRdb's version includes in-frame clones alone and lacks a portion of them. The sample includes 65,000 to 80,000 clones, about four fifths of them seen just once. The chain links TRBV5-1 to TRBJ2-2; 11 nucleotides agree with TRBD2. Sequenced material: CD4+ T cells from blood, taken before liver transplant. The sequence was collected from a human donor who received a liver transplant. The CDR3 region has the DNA TGCGCCAGCAGCGTCGGGGGGACTAGCGGCGGCGGGGAGCTGTTTTTT. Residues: CASSVGGTSGGGELFF.